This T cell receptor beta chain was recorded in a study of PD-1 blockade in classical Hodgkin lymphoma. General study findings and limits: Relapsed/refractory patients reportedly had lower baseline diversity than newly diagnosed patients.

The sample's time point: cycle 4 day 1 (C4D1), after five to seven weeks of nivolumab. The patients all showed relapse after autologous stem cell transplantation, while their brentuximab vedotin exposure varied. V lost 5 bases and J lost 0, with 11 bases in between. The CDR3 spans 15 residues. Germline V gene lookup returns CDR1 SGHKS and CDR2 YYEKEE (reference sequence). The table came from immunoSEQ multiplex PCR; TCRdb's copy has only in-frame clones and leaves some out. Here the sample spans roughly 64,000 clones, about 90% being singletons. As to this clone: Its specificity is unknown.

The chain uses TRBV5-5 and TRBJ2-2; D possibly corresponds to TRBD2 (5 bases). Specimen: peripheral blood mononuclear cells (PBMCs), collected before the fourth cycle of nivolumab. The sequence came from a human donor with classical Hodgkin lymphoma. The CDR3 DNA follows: TGTGCCAGCAGACCCGACGGGGCGAACACCGGGGAGCTGTTTTTT. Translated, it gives CASRPDGANTGELFF. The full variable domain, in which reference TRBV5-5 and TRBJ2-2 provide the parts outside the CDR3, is DAGVTQSPTHLIKTRGQQVTLRCSPISGHKSVSWYQQVLGQGPQFIFQYYEKEERGRGNFPDRFSARQFPNYSSELNVNALLLGDSALYLCASRPDGANTGELFFGEGSRLTVL.